Reported below is one TCR beta chain. The clone's antigen remains unknown. No much larger clonotype is one base removed from it; base qualities were not supplied. TCRbeta CDR3 regions were amplified from genomic DNA using the immunoSEQ Assay, a bias-controlled multiplex PCR. Processing in the source paper ran as follows. The number of nucleated cells in each sample was estimated from the amplification of reference gene primers within the assay. Sequence reads were collapsed and filtered to measure the absolute abundance of every unique TCRbeta CDR3 rearrangement. For each sample, productive Simpson clonality was calculated as the square root of Simpson's diversity index across productive rearrangements. Imported from immuneACCESS, the table was reduced by TCRdb to in-frame sequences with V and J called. These copies leave out some clones; in studies compared against another copy, an unresolved V gene accounts for under half, and the cause of the remainder is not known. The V and J calls and clone size were taken over from that table, and D and trimming were inferred from the DNA. The sample yields under 100,000 clones; about nine tenths were counted once. Roughly 15% of the sample is taken by the ten largest.

These data are taken from a study of blood T cell repertoires in COVID-19 (TCRdb year 2020). Turning to the overall study: Collaborator samples came from the United States, Italy and Spain and covered acute and convalescent phases of COVID-19. Where available, HLA class I and class II types were obtained from metadata supplied by the sample provider rather than from assay-based typing. The repertoires were released in a freely available public database intended as a resource for research on the immune response to SARS-CoV-2. Samples came from the ongoing ImmuneRACE study (first 160 participants) plus 1,254 subjects from 6 global collaborators. Sample metadata almost always included a de-identified subject ID, COVID-19 status, age in years and sex. The material from the prospective study consisted of cDNA or gDNA derived from T cells, B-cell-depleted T cells, or PBMCs. Subjects who had been exposed to COVID-19, were actively infected with it, or had recovered from it provided the deeply sampled blood TCRbeta repertoires that made up the dataset. Study-level results and caveats: Clinical and demographic metadata were provided uncurated, with the amount varying by source and participant.

CDR1 and CDR2 are drawn from the germline V gene (reference sequence): LNHDA, SQIVND. The CDR3 holds 16 amino acids from the cysteine to the phenylalanine. Of all the DNA, just the CDR3 is kept, 48 bases in frame from base 1. Trimming accounts for 7 bases at V and 7 bases at J, while the number of junction bases matched to no gene is 13. Each collaborating institution followed its own protocols to collect whole blood in K2EDTA tubes. For TCRbeta analysis, collaborator samples were shipped as frozen whole blood, as isolated PBMCs, or as DNA extracted from either sample type. This TCR came from a male donor with acute or convalescent COVID-19. The chain employs TRBV19 and TRBJ1-1, and 12 junction bases match TRBD1. The material sequenced was peripheral blood. The CDR3: CASIFQGGQGAGEAFF. The sequenced DNA is TGTGCCAGTATTTTCCAGGGGGGACAGGGGGCTGGTGAAGCTTTCTTT. Beyond the CDR3, the reference TRBV19 and TRBJ1-1 genes provide the residues; the full variable domain reads: DGGITQSPKYLFRKEGQNVTLSCEQNLNHDAMYWYRQDPGQGLRLIYYSQIVNDFQKGDIAEGYSVSREKKESFPLTVTSAQKNPTAFYLCASIFQGGQGAGEAFFGQGTRLTVV.